A selection of T cell receptor beta chains follows, all from one sample in a study of T-cell reconstitution after alpha-beta-depleted transplantation in children. Each CDR3 protein is one row after TCRdb ran MiXCR on the PCR reads. Here the sample spans about 980,000 distinct CDR3 sequences, roughly 29% being singletons. The material sequenced was PBMCs, mostly from graft donor cells, taken 360 days after TCRalphabeta/CD19-depleted stem cell transplant. The receptors shown here come from a boy in the first two years of life who had a stem cell transplant for SCID, so the T cells may come from the graft donor. The CDR3 runs from the conserved cysteine through the conserved F or W. The D gene is left open where the match is weak. Clone sizes are given selectively: once, few, many, or a class where the clone is expanded.

-,TRBV7-9,-,TRBJ2-5,CASSSSQVSETQYF,TGTGCCAGCAGCTCGTCACAGGTTTCGGAGACCCAGTACTTC
TRBD2,TRBV10-2,-,TRBJ2-7,CASSGGLADEQYF,TGCGCCAGCAGTGGTGGGCTAGCGGACGAGCAGTACTTC
-,TRBV5-1,-,TRBJ2-1,CASRQGTGRIYNEQFF,TGCGCCAGCAGGCAAGGGACGGGGAGAATCTACAATGAGCAGTTCTTC
-,TRBV5-6,few,TRBJ2-1,CASSINRAGEQFF,TGTGCCAGCAGCATCAACAGGGCAGGCGAGCAGTTCTTC
TRBD2,TRBV2,-,TRBJ2-5,CASTLRGAFQETQYF,TGTGCCAGCACCCTGCGGGGGGCCTTCCAAGAGACCCAGTACTTC
TRBD1,TRBV7-9,-,TRBJ2-4,CASSARQGWENIQYF,TGTGCCAGCAGCGCCCGACAGGGATGGGAGAACATTCAGTACTTC
-,TRBV18,-,TRBJ1-2,CASSPRTAFNYGYTF,TGTGCCAGCTCACCAAGGACAGCTTTTAACTATGGCTACACCTTC
TRBD1,TRBV12-3/TRBV12-4,few,TRBJ2-7,CASSWGQGYYEQYF,TGTGCCAGCAGTTGGGGACAGGGGTACTACGAGCAGTACTTC
-,TRBV9,-,TRBJ2-1,CASSVASGTGGPNEQFF,TGTGCCAGCAGCGTAGCTTCAGGGACTGGGGGACCCAATGAGCAGTTCTTC
-,TRBV20-1,few,TRBJ1-5,CSAVRGALSNQPQHF,TGCAGTGCTGTCCGGGGGGCTTTGAGCAATCAGCCCCAGCATTTT
-,TRBV3-1,few,TRBJ1-2,CASSQRLNYGYTF,TGTGCCAGCAGCCAACGCCTAAACTATGGCTACACCTTC
TRBD2,TRBV7-3,few,TRBJ2-3,CASSLNSPAGGTDTQYF,TGTGCCAGCAGCTTAAATTCGCCAGCGGGGGGCACAGATACGCAGTATTTT
-,TRBV9,-,TRBJ2-7,CASSVGGSPYEQYF,TGTGCCAGCAGCGTAGGTGGCAGTCCTTACGAGCAGTACTTC
-,TRBV6-1,few,TRBJ2-5,CASSSTDGISGTQYF,TGTGCCAGCAGCTCCACTGACGGGATAAGCGGGACCCAGTACTTC
TRBD1,TRBV20-1,few,TRBJ2-7,CSACQGTDFYEQYF,TGCAGTGCTTGCCAGGGGACAGACTTCTACGAGCAGTACTTC
-,TRBV10-3,-,TRBJ2-7,CAISPRGGRLLVDEQYF,TGTGCCATCAGCCCCAGGGGGGGGCGCTTGTTGGTGGACGAGCAGTACTTC
-,TRBV28,few,TRBJ1-1,CASSSIDRWNTEAFF,TGTGCCAGCAGTTCAATCGACAGGTGGAACACTGAAGCTTTCTTT
TRBD1,TRBV4-1,-,TRBJ2-2,CASSQDLQGVSGELFF,TGCGCCAGCAGCCAAGATTTGCAGGGGGTATCCGGGGAGCTGTTTTTT
-,TRBV15,-,TRBJ2-7,CATSRDNRATYEQYF,TGTGCCACCAGCAGAGACAACCGTGCAACCTACGAGCAGTACTTC
TRBD2,TRBV19,-,TRBJ2-2,CASSPEPLAGGTTGELFF,TGTGCCAGTAGTCCCGAACCTCTAGCGGGGGGCACCACCGGGGAGCTGTTTTTT
-,TRBV7-9,-,TRBJ1-2,CASSWSGRFLGYTF,TGTGCCAGCAGCTGGAGTGGACGGTTCCTGGGCTACACCTTC
-,TRBV6-5,few,TRBJ1-4,CASSYSGGWANEKLFF,TGTGCCAGCAGTTACTCTGGGGGATGGGCTAATGAAAAACTGTTTTTT
-,TRBV7-2,few,TRBJ2-1,CASSLGFRGAHHNEQFF,TGTGCCAGCAGCTTAGGTTTCCGGGGGGCTCACCATAATGAGCAGTTCTTC
-,TRBV28,-,TRBJ2-7,CASSPAAYSYEQYF,TGTGCCAGCAGTCCCGCCGCGTACTCCTACGAGCAGTACTTC
-,TRBV27,once,TRBJ1-3,CASSPRRASGNTIYF,TGTGCCAGCAGCCCCAGGCGGGCCTCTGGAAACACCATATATTTT
TRBD2,TRBV20-1,-,TRBJ2-1,CSHGGAGYNEQFF,TGCAGTCACGGGGGGGCTGGGTACAATGAGCAGTTCTTC
TRBD1,TRBV6-2/TRBV6-3,few,TRBJ1-1,CASSFSQGADGAVNTEAFF,TGTGCCAGCAGTTTTTCACAGGGGGCGGATGGGGCGGTGAACACTGAAGCTTTCTTT